A selection of T cell receptor beta chains follows, all from one sample in a study of cytomegalovirus exposure and HLA in healthy donors. Sequencing was performed with immunoSEQ multiplex PCR; in TCRdb, only in-frame clones are kept and a portion is missing. The sample contains 150,000 to 200,000 clones, 85% of which appear only once. Source material: PBMCs. These receptors originate from a man between 18 and 29 years old in good health and CMV-seropositive. CDR3s include the opening cysteine and the closing phenylalanine or tryptophan.

CASMLAAAYNEQFF | TRBJ2-1 | 14 | TRBV5-1
CASSLAGLAGETQYF | TRBJ2-5 | 15 | TRBV4-1
CSAQSGFKNTGELFF | TRBJ2-2 | 15 | TRBV29-1
CASSPSQGAFTEAFF | TRBJ1-1 | 15 | TRBV18
CASSFRENTEAFF | TRBJ1-1 | 13 | TRBV28
CASSATSGQQYF | TRBJ2-7 | 12 | TRBV6-1
CASSLAGEGRRNF | TRBJ2-7 | 13 | TRBV5-5
CSAGTGAYEQYF | TRBJ2-7 | 12 | TRBV27
CASGLVTGGQETQYF | TRBJ2-5 | 15 | TRBV12-5
CSVCLTGVSSYEQYF | TRBJ2-7 | 15 | TRBV29-1
CASSNDSYNQPQHF | TRBJ1-5 | 14 | TRBV7-8
CASSEAGTGTNYGYTF | TRBJ1-2 | 16 | TRBV6-1
CASSLGRRGRETQYF | TRBJ2-5 | 15 | TRBV5-1
CASTSGGQTGELFF | TRBJ2-2 | 14 | TRBV6-1
CASSVEVTGYGYTF | TRBJ1-2 | 14 | TRBV9